The present TCR beta chain was sequenced within a study of regulatory T cells in long-lasting Graves disease. Building the TCR beta libraries relied on iRepertoire HTBI primers, and CDR3 regions underwent Arm-PCR. MiXCR, applied by TCRdb to the multiplex PCR reads, yields one record per CDR3 protein. The profile covers 250,000 or so distinct CDR3 sequences, with 20% to 25% appearing a single time and 14% taken by the ten largest. Study outcomes and limitations: Persistent disease exhibited a predilection for TRBV28, TRBJ1-2 and TRBJ2-5.

This clonotype was detected many times. Its cognate antigen is unknown. Time point of the sample: newly diagnosed GD, antithyroid drugs for less than 3 months. RNA isolated from PBMCs was used to make the TCR library. Approximately 9 milliliters of peripheral blood went into EDTA tubes. V was clipped by 6 bases and J by 2 bases, with 7 bases between them. Germline V gives CDR1 MDHEN, CDR2 SYDVKM. This CDR3 comprises 13 residues. J is TRBJ1-4 and V is TRBV28, with D unresolved. This receptor was identified in a female donor with Graves disease. The sequencing used peripheral blood mononuclear cells (PBMCs), collected at new diagnosis, from a patient treated with antithyroid drugs. The CDR3, as DNA: TGTGCCAGCAGCAAGGTTACTAATGAAAAACTGTTTTTT. As protein: CASSKVTNEKLFF.